This T cell receptor (beta chain) was captured by sequencing in a study of T cell changes during pregnancy in multiple sclerosis. CDR1 MDHEN and CDR2 SYDVKM come from the germline V gene. The CDR3 contains 18 residues. The ends lost 6 bases at V and 2 bases at J; junction bases unmatched: 15. Method: immunoSEQ multiplex PCR; TCRdb's copy keeps in-frame clones and lacks some. The data hold approximately 34,000 clones, with under 95% observed a single time. This clonotype was obtained from a female donor with multiple sclerosis, enrolled in a pregnancy study. Material: CD4+ T cells from peripheral blood mononuclear cells, obtained in the second trimester of pregnancy. The chain is built from TRBV28 and TRBJ1-2, with 10 nucleotides matching TRBD1. The CDR3 reads CASSQVRTGGDKNYGYTF. The CDR3 bases are TGTGCCAGCAGCCAGGTTAGGACAGGGGGTGATAAGAACTATGGCTACACCTTC.